What follows are 17 T cell receptor beta chains derived from one specimen sequenced in a study of cytomegalovirus exposure and HLA in healthy donors. With 60 Vbeta and 13 Jbeta primers, the PCR was carried out. Produced via immunoSEQ multiplex PCR; TCRdb's table is partial and in-frame only. The sample has 90,000 to 140,000 clones, 15% seen once. The specimen sequenced was PBMCs. The receptors originated from a female donor in good health and CMV-seronegative.

This clone turned up a few times. The CDR3 nucleotides are TGTGCCAGCAGCTTAGTAGGGGGCGCGTTTCTCGCTGAAGCTTTCTTT. Its translation: CASSLVGGAFLAEAFF. The chain couples TRBV7-2 to TRBJ1-1; TRBD1 matches 7 bases. The V gene's germline CDR1 is SGHTA and CDR2 FQGNSA. The CDR3 consists of 16 residues. J gave up 6 bases and V 1 base, and 11 bases lay outside the gene matches.

The rearrangement joins TRBV6-6 to TRBJ2-1, with 7 bases aligning to TRBD1. The junction had 5 bases not matched to a gene; V was cut back by 2 bases and J by 4 bases. Germline assignment: CDR1 MNHNY and CDR2 SVGAGI (reference sequence). The CDR3 loop spans 15 amino acids. The DNA of the CDR3 is TGTGCCAGCAGTTACAGGGACAGACTTTACAATGAGCAGTTCTTC. Translation: CASSYRDRLYNEQFF.

This clone was observed a handful of times. The CDR3 sequence is CAIGTGSSSEAFF. Written as DNA, the CDR3 is TGTGCCATCGGGACAGGGTCTTCCTCTGAAGCTTTCTTT. The chain carries TRBV2 and TRBJ1-1, with 9 bases fitting TRBD1. The V gene's germline CDR1 is SNHLY and CDR2 FYNNEI. J lost 6 bases, V lost 10 bases, and 9 bases had no gene match. The CDR3 sequence is 13 residues long.

The V call is TRBV5-5, the J call TRBJ2-2, with TRBD1 matching 7 bases. After removal of 0 bases from V and 5 bases from J, the junction contained 7 bases not matched to a gene. This CDR3 is built from 16 residues. Germline values: CDR1 SGHKS, CDR2 YYEKEE (reference sequence). CDR3 in DNA: TGTGCCAGCAGCTTGGAAGACAGGGAGAGTACCGGGGAGCTGTTTTTT. Translating it yields CASSLEDRESTGELFF.

This chain uses TRBV15 with TRBJ2-7; D perhaps matches TRBD2 (5 bases). The V gene lost 0 bases and the J gene lost 2 bases, with 14 bases spanning the gap. The CDR3 spans 16 residues. CDR1 is LNHNV, CDR2 YYDKDF, per germline (reference sequence). The CDR3, as DNA: TGTGCCACCAGCAGAGATCGCGAGGGAGACCCCTACGAGCAGTACTTC. The encoded protein is CATSRDREGDPYEQYF.

The V gene is TRBV13, the J gene TRBJ2-7; 7 bases align to TRBD1. V shed 0 bases, J shed 0 bases, and the junction held 11 bases outside the gene matches. The CDR3 covers 18 residues. CDR1 is PRHDT, CDR2 FYEKMQ, per germline (reference sequence). The CDR3 is CASSLGRFGTAFSYEQYF. CDR3 DNA: TGTGCCAGCAGCTTAGGCCGCTTCGGGACAGCATTCTCCTACGAGCAGTACTTC.

J is TRBJ2-7 and V is TRBV5-6; possibly TRBD2 for D (6 bases). CDR1 is SGHDT and CDR2 is YYEEEE in the germline V gene. The CDR3 runs to 14 residues. Trimming stripped 0 bases from V and 6 bases from J, with 13 bases between. CDR3 residues: CASSLVSGVGEQYF. In DNA, the CDR3 is TGTGCCAGCAGCTTGGTGTCGGGGGTAGGCGAGCAGTACTTC.

This chain joins TRBV7-9 and TRBJ1-1, with D possibly being TRBD1 (5 bases). Looked up from germline, CDR1 is SEHNR and CDR2 is FQNEAQ (reference sequence). This CDR3 contains 14 residues. The ends were cut back, 3 bases at V and 1 base at J, with 9 bases in the middle. CDR3 nucleotide sequence: TGTGCCAGCAGCTTTGTCAGGGCGAACACTGAAGCTTTCTTT. It yields the protein CASSFVRANTEAFF. The whole variable domain, remainder taken from reference TRBV7-9 and TRBJ1-1, is DTGVSQNPRHKITKRGQNVTFRCDPISEHNRLYWYRQTLGQGPEFLTYFQNEAQLEKSRLLSDRFSAERPKGSFSTLEIQRTEQGDSAMYLCASSFVRANTEAFFGQGTRLTVV.

This chain connects TRBV28 to TRBJ1-4; a possible D gene is TRBD1 (5 bases). The CDR3 is 14 residues long. The germline V gene encodes CDR1 MDHEN and CDR2 SYDVKM. Between the trimmed V and J ends, which lost 6 bases and 7 bases, there was a span of 15 bases. Written as DNA, the CDR3 is TGTGCCAGCAGGGAAGGAGGGGAGGTTGAAAAACTGTTTTTT. Residues: CASREGGEVEKLFF.

This clone was seen more than once but under ten times. The rearrangement uses TRBV7-2 and TRBJ2-7, with TRBD2 matching 12 bases. The CDR3 spans 18 residues. CDR1 and CDR2 (germline): SGHTA, FQGNSA. Trimming took 5 bases from V and 2 from J; bases not matched to a gene: 13. The CDR3 spells CASSPHAILAGGPYEQYF. The CDR3 DNA reads TGTGCCAGCAGCCCGCACGCCATTCTAGCGGGGGGGCCCTACGAGCAGTACTTC.

A few counts support this clone. This sequence joins TRBV30 and TRBJ2-7, with 7 nucleotides matching TRBD2. The CDR3 extends over 13 amino acids. Germline V CDR1 and CDR2: GTSNPN, SVGIG (reference sequence). The ends lost 5 bases at V and 12 bases at J; junction bases unmatched: 16. The CDR3 here is CAWGRVREGLSYF. CDR3 DNA: TGTGCCTGGGGAAGGGTAAGGGAGGGACTTTCGTACTTC.

The CDR3 nucleotides read TGCGCCAGCAGCAAGGAGGAAGGGACACGGCGAGGCGAGCAGTACTTC. Encoded protein: CASSKEEGTRRGEQYF. The rearrangement uses TRBV5-1 and TRBJ2-7, with a tentative D call TRBD1 (6 bases). The CDR3 has 16 amino acids. Germline CDR1 and CDR2: SGHRS and YFSETQ. The ends were cut back, 4 bases at V and 6 bases at J, with 23 bases in the middle.

V usage is TRBV19 and J usage is TRBJ2-1; D uncertain. The V gene lost 2 bases and the J gene lost 6 bases, with 11 bases spanning the gap. The CDR3 is 14 residues long. CDR1 is LNHDA, CDR2 SQIVND, per germline (reference sequence). For the CDR3, the DNA is TGTGCCAGTAGTATATTGCAGGTTCCCAATGAGCAGTTCTTC. Protein sequence: CASSILQVPNEQFF.

The genes are TRBV28 and TRBJ2-7; 11 bases line up with TRBD2. CDR3 size: 15 residues. The germline V gene encodes CDR1 MDHEN and CDR2 SYDVKM. J was trimmed by 2 bases and V by 5 bases; bases with no gene match: 5. The CDR3 DNA reads as TGTGCCAGCAGTCCCGGACTAGCGGGCACCTACGAGCAGTACTTC. This gives the protein CASSPGLAGTYEQYF. The full variable domain, in which reference TRBV28 and TRBJ2-7 provide the parts outside the CDR3, is DVKVTQSSRYLVKRTGEKVFLECVQDMDHENMFWYRQDPGLGLRLIYFSYDVKMKEKGDIPEGYSVSREKKERFSLILESASTNQTSMYLCASSPGLAGTYEQYFGPGTRLTVT.

The rearrangement joins TRBV7-2 to TRBJ2-6; the match to TRBD1 covers 8 bases. The CDR3 spans 19 residues. Germline V CDR1 and CDR2: SGHTA, FQGNSA. With V trimmed by 0 bases and J by 0 bases, 7 bases remained unmatched. This CDR3 is CASSLAPTGANSGANVLTF. The CDR3 DNA sequence: TGTGCCAGCAGCTTAGCCCCGACAGGGGCAAACTCTGGGGCCAACGTCCTGACTTTC.

This clone has only a few counts. The chain's CDR3 is CASSTGQGEETQYF. For the CDR3, the DNA is TGTGCCAGCAGTACGGGACAGGGAGAAGAGACCCAGTACTTC. The chain carries TRBV6-6 and TRBJ2-5; 9 positions agree with TRBD1. The CDR3 is made up of 14 amino acids. Germline CDR1 and CDR2: MNHNY and SVGAGI (reference sequence). The junction had 4 bases not matched to a gene; V was cut back by 5 bases and J by 3 bases.

The table lists this clone with a few counts. The CDR3, as DNA: TGTGCCAGCAGCTCTGGACAGGGAAACACCGGGGAGCTGTTTTTT. Its protein is CASSSGQGNTGELFF. The V gene is TRBV11-3, the J gene TRBJ2-2; 8 nucleotides match TRBD1. CDR3 length equals 15 residues. V trimming: 4 bases; J trimming: 2 bases; junction bases outside the gene matches: 3. Germline V gene lookup returns CDR1 SGHNT and CDR2 YENEEA.